This TCR beta chain was found in a study of CD8+ T cells in alopecia areata. For the study at large: At a dose of 5 to 10 mg twice daily, oral tofacitinib was given to treated patients. Treatment with tofacitinib (6 to 18 months) was followed by 6 months off drug.

Germline V gene lookup returns CDR1 MGHRA and CDR2 YSYEKL. The CDR3 has 12 residues. V was pared by 4 bases and J by 6 bases, with 7 bases between. cDNA prepared by RNA extraction and subsequent reverse transcription served as the template for sequencing. The data were produced by immunoSEQ multiplex PCR, yet TCRdb's version contains in-frame clones alone and is incomplete. In the table there are approximately 150,000 clones, about 51% of which are singletons. Individuals with alopecia areata gave both lesional scalp punch biopsies and peripheral blood for collection. This chain connects TRBV4-1 to TRBJ1-5; D is undetermined. This material consisted of CD4+ T cells sorted from blood, taken at week 0. This receptor was taken from a human donor with alopecia areata. The CDR3 spells CASSPVVQPQHF. As DNA, the CDR3 is TGCGCCAGCAGCCCAGTTGTTCAGCCCCAGCATTTT.